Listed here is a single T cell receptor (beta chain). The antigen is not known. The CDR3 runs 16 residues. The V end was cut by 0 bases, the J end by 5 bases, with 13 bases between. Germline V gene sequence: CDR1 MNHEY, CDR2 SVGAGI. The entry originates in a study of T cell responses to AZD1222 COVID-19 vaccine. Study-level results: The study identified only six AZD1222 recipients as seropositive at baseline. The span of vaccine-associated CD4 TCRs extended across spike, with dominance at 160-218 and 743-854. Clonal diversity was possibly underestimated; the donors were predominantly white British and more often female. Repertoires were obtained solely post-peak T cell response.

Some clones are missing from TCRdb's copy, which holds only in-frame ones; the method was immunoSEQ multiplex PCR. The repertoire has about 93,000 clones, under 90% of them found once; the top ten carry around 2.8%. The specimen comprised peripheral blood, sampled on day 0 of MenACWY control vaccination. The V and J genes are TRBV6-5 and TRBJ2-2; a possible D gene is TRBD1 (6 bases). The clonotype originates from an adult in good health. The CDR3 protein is CASSYSKGVGTGELFF. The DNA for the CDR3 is TGTGCCAGCAGTTACTCGAAGGGGGTAGGGACCGGGGAGCTGTTTTTT.